The source of this T cell receptor (beta chain) is a study of cytomegalovirus exposure and HLA in healthy donors. Findings and limits, study-wide: Later on, analysis showed that most CMV-associated TCR beta chains appeared to be HLA-restricted. Common viral pathogens (according to a later analysis) appeared linked to several of the most significant clusters.

CDR1 and CDR2 (germline): MRHNA, SNTAGT. The CDR3 contains 19 residues. The ends lost 4 bases at V and 5 bases at J; junction bases unmatched: 20. Concerning this clone: Its antigen is as yet unknown.

The PCR was carried out with 60 Vbeta primers and 13 Jbeta primers. The data were produced by immunoSEQ multiplex PCR, yet TCRdb's version contains in-frame clones alone and is incomplete. This table has around 90,000 clones, around 85% appearing once. Material: PBMCs. This chain connects TRBV6-4 to TRBJ2-1; 7 nucleotides line up with TRBD1. The clonotype was recovered from a man between 40 and 49 years old in good health and CMV-seropositive. The CDR3 here is CASSADPISDRVGHNEQFF. The CDR3, as DNA: TGTGCCAGCAGTGCCGACCCCATCTCCGACAGGGTGGGGCACAATGAGCAGTTCTTC.